Following are 23 T cell receptor beta chains from one sample sequenced in a study of read filtering for tumor transcriptome and immune sequencing. The library was built from about 400 ng RNA with molecular barcoded adaptors for alpha/delta and beta/gamma chains. TCRdb itself ran the reads through MiXCR, one entry per CDR3 protein. The data hold 20,000 to 25,000 distinct CDR3 sequences, with 20% to 25% observed a single time. Sequences were obtained from a population of CD138-negative cells sorted from bone marrow. Receptors were obtained from a donor older than 35 with multiple myeloma.

This clonotype was counted many times. The chain recombines TRBV6-6 with TRBJ2-7; 9 bases match TRBD2. The CDR3 is 17 amino acids. The germline V gene has CDR1 MNHNY and CDR2 SVGAGI (reference sequence). V was pared by 0 bases and J by 4 bases, with 10 bases of the junction left unmatched. CDR3 in DNA: TGTGCCAGCAGTTACTCGAATAGGCTAGCGGGAAAGTACGAGCAGTACTTC. Amino acid sequence: CASSYSNRLAGKYEQYF.

The gene calls are TRBV3-1 and TRBJ2-3; tentatively, D is TRBD1 (6 bases). The V end was cut by 1 base, the J end by 4 bases, with 9 bases between. This CDR3 contains 14 residues. Germline V lookup: CDR1 LGHDT, CDR2 YNNKEL (reference sequence). The CDR3 here is CASSQGAGADTQYF. In DNA form, the CDR3 reads TGTGCCAGCAGCCAAGGGGCAGGGGCAGATACGCAGTATTTT.

On this clonotype: It may be a read error: a sequence one base away is much more abundant. V usage is TRBV11-2 and J usage is TRBJ2-7; D might be TRBD1 or TRBD2, each matching 5 bases. This CDR3 has 16 residues. The germline CDR1 and CDR2 sequences are SGHAT and FQNNGV. In DNA form, the CDR3 reads TGTGCCAGCGGCTTAGGATCGGGACCCGATTCCTACGAGCAGTACTTC. This translates into CASGLGSGPDSYEQYF.

As to this clonotype: The DNA is omitted, as the CDR3 cannot be located on it reliably, and the CDR3 follows TCRdb's listing. This rearrangement joins TRBV12-3 or TRBV12-4 to TRBJ2-1; TRBD1 was called by the table and not checked on the DNA. The CDR3 length is 15 residues, termini included. CDR3 residues: CASSFRVARGNEQSF.

The sample holds many counts of this clonotype. This rearrangement joins TRBV29-1 to TRBJ2-7, with 10 bases that match TRBD2. Germline values: CDR1 SQVTM, CDR2 ANQGSEA. The CDR3 spans 14 residues. Trimming removed 5 bases from V and 2 bases from J; junction bases left unmatched: 6. CDR3 residues: CSVPSGSEPYEQYF. In DNA form, the CDR3 reads TGCAGCGTTCCTAGCGGGAGCGAACCCTACGAGCAGTACTTC.

Concerning this clonotype itself: A far bigger clonotype differs at one base, so this is likely a read error. The chain has TRBV7-6 and TRBJ2-7; a possible D gene is TRBD2 (6 bases). This CDR3 region has 15 residues. V was shortened by 4 bases and J by 3 bases, with 16 bases between the two germline ends. CDR1 is SGHVS, CDR2 FNYEAQ, per germline. CDR3: CASSSGPSERYEQYF. In DNA form, the CDR3 reads TGTGCCAGCAGCTCCGGTCCTAGCGAGCGCTACGAGCAGTACTTC.

This clonotype was counted ten times or more. The rearrangement joins TRBV10-3 to TRBJ2-1; D perhaps matches TRBD2 (5 bases). Germline V gene lookup returns CDR1 ENHRY and CDR2 SYGVKD. The CDR3 runs 15 residues. The ends were cut back, 2 bases at V and 7 bases at J, with 15 bases in the middle. The chain's CDR3 is CAISEGIGPGNEQFF. The CDR3 nucleotides are TGTGCCATCAGTGAGGGGATAGGGCCGGGGAATGAGCAGTTCTTC.

This clonotype appeared many times. V is TRBV28 and J is TRBJ2-2; perhaps TRBD2 as D (5 bases). This CDR3 has 16 residues. The germline V gene has CDR1 MDHEN and CDR2 SYDVKM. V was pared by 4 bases and J by 0 bases, with 12 bases between. The DNA for the CDR3 is TGTGCCAGCAGTTACCCTATCGGGGCGAACACCGGGGAGCTGTTTTTT. Its protein is CASSYPIGANTGELFF.

At least ten counts were recorded for this clonotype. This chain's CDR3 is CSVPKAGVSDTQYF. The CDR3 coding sequence is TGCAGCGTCCCCAAGGCGGGAGTATCGGATACGCAGTATTTT. The chain couples TRBV29-1 to TRBJ2-3; 7 nucleotides agree with TRBD2. V was clipped by 6 bases and J by 6 bases; unmatched bases: 12. CDR1 and CDR2 from the germline V gene are SQVTM and ANQGSEA. This CDR3 has 14 amino acids.

This clonotype was seen ten or more times. The chain combines TRBV9 with TRBJ2-3; 14 bases are shared with TRBD2. V lost 4 bases to trimming and J lost 4 bases; unmatched junction nucleotides: 5. The CDR3 extends over 16 amino acids. CDR1 and CDR2 (germline): SGDLS, YYNGEE. Written as DNA, the CDR3 is TGTGCCAGCAGCTTCGGACTAGCGGGAGGATCAGATACGCAGTATTTT. Amino acids: CASSFGLAGGSDTQYF.

This clonotype has at least ten counts. The rearrangement joins TRBV19 to TRBJ1-4; 7 bases line up with TRBD1. V lost 6 bases, J lost 8 bases, and 6 bases stayed unmatched. CDR1 is LNHDA and CDR2 is SQIVND in the germline V gene (reference sequence). This CDR3 has 13 residues. As DNA, the CDR3 is TGTGCCAGTAGGGTCCGGGACAGCGAAAAACTGTTTTTT. It yields the protein CASRVRDSEKLFF.

This clonotype was counted many times. The chain couples TRBV7-6 to TRBJ2-1; TRBD2 matches at 7 bases. CDR1 SGHVS and CDR2 FNYEAQ come from the germline V gene. The CDR3 runs 17 residues. Losses at the gene ends were 2 bases for V and 2 bases for J; bases not matched to a gene: 9. In DNA form, the CDR3 reads TGTGCCAGCAGCTTACCCCTTTTGGCGGGGGCCTACAATGAGCAGTTCTTC. Protein product: CASSLPLLAGAYNEQFF.

A note on this clonotype: A much larger clone differs by one base, so this may be a read error. This rearrangement joins TRBV19 to TRBJ1-5; possible D gene TRBD1, 6 bases. Germline V gene data show CDR1 as LNHDA and CDR2 as SQIVND (reference sequence). This CDR3 has 13 amino acids. The CDR3 here is CGSTGTYNQPQHF. The CDR3 bases are TGTGGCAGTACGGGGACATACAATCAGCCCCAGCATTTT.

Sample share makes this clonotype medium-sized (0.01 to 0.1%). The CDR3 spells CASSYGEDEQFF. The CDR3 nucleotides are TGTGCCAGCAGTTACGGGGAAGATGAGCAGTTCTTC. The rearrangement joins TRBV6-5 to TRBJ2-1; D is unclear. Germline V gives CDR1 MNHEY, CDR2 SVGAGI. Trimming took 2 bases from V and 8 from J, leaving 7 bases between them. The CDR3 has 12 residues.

Worth noting for this clonotype: The conserved phenylalanine or tryptophan normally closing the CDR3 is absent here, so this likely arose from a read error. The V call is TRBV6-2 or TRBV6-3, the J call TRBJ2-7, with a weak D call TRBD1 (5 bases). This CDR3 region has 11 residues. Germline V gene sequence: CDR1 MNHEY, CDR2 SVGEGT. The CDR3 DNA is TGTGCCAGTAAACAGGCCTATGAGCAGTACCTC. This sequence encodes CASKQAYEQYL.

This clonotype has at least ten counts. V and J are TRBV2 and TRBJ2-7; 7 nucleotides align to TRBD2. CDR1 and CDR2 from the germline V gene are SNHLY and FYNNEI. CDR3 length equals 12 residues. V lost 8 bases, J lost 4 bases, and 5 bases stayed unmatched. DNA of the CDR3: TGTGCCAGCCAGGCTAGCGGATACGAGCAGTACTTC. This encodes CASQASGYEQYF.

A word on this clonotype: A much larger clone lies a single base off, so this may be a read error. V usage is TRBV5-1 and J usage is TRBJ1-6, with D perhaps TRBD1 (6 bases). Germline V gives CDR1 SGHRS, CDR2 YFSETQ. This CDR3 spans 15 amino acids. V was clipped by 2 bases and J by 8 bases, with 14 bases between them. The CDR3 region has the DNA TGCGCCAGCAGCTTTAAAGGGGGAGGCGATTCACCCCTCCACTTT. Translating it yields CASSFKGGGDSPLHF. Based on the CDR3 plus reference TRBV5-1 and TRBJ1-6, the full variable domain is KAGVTQTPRYLIKTRGQQVTLSCSPISGHRSVSWYQQTPGQGLQFLFEYFSETQRNKGNFPGRFSGRQFSNSRSEMNVSTLELGDSALYLCASSFKGGGDSPLHFGNGTRLTVT.

For this clonotype: This likely reflects a read error, since a far larger clone is one base away. V usage is TRBV11-3 and J usage is TRBJ2-1, with 7 bases identical to TRBD1. This CDR3 has 15 residues. CDR1 and CDR2 from the germline V gene are SGHNT and YENEEA. CDR3 nucleotide sequence: TGTGCCAGCGGCTTTAAAGGGGGCCGGGGCAATGAGCAGTTCTTC. Translation: CASGFKGGRGNEQFF. The full variable domain, its missing parts supplied by reference TRBV11-3 and TRBJ2-1, is EAGVVQSPRYKIIEKKQPVAFWCNPISGHNTLYWYLQNLGQGPELLIRYENEEAVDDSQLPKDRFSAERLKGVDSTLKIQPAELGDSAVYLCASGFKGGRGNEQFFGPGTRLTVL.

Regarding this clonotype: Being one base from a much bigger clone, this may be a read error. As the CDR3 is not closed by the conserved phenylalanine or tryptophan, this likely results from a read error. It is unclear where the CDR3 begins or ends on the DNA, so no DNA is shown, and the CDR3 is as TCRdb lists it. J is TRBJ2-7 and V is TRBV29-1; the D call TRBD1 from the table was never checked on the DNA. Germline V lookup: CDR1 SQVTM, CDR2 ANQGSEA. The length of the CDR3 is 11 amino acids, counting both ends. CDR3 sequence reads: CSVEAPGERYL.

This clonotype was seen ten or more times. This chain joins TRBV5-1 and TRBJ2-5, with D possibly being TRBD1 (6 bases). The CDR3 is 13 residues long. V lost 4 bases and J 4 bases, leaving 11 bases between the germline ends. Germline V CDR1 and CDR2: SGHRS, YFSETQ. The CDR3 here is CASSGGGRETQYF. CDR3 sequence (DNA): TGCGCCAGCAGCGGGGGCGGGCGAGAGACCCAGTACTTC.

In regard to this clonotype: The CDR3 does not close with the conserved phenylalanine or tryptophan, likely indicating a read error. The chain combines TRBV5-4 with TRBJ2-1; 11 bases agree with TRBD2. The CDR3 sequence is 16 residues long. The germline V gene has CDR1 SGHNT and CDR2 YYREEE (reference sequence). CDR3 sequence: CACSQGFTSGSDEQFL. The CDR3 nucleotides are TGTGCCTGCAGCCAAGGTTTCACTAGCGGGAGTGATGAGCAGTTCCTC.

Ten or more counts support this clonotype. This chain uses TRBV5-6 with TRBJ2-5; the D is unclear. CDR1 SGHDT and CDR2 YYEEEE come from the germline V gene. This CDR3 has 12 residues. Trimming left V 4 bases short and J 5 bases short, with 9 bases between. Here the CDR3 reads CASSRAWETQYF. CDR3 nucleotide sequence: TGTGCCAGCAGCCGCGCTTGGGAGACCCAGTACTTC.

This clonotype came up many times. This chain connects TRBV29-1 to TRBJ1-1, with 8 bases fitting TRBD1. With 1 base clipped from V and 5 bases from J, the junction kept 3 bases outside the gene matches. CDR3 length: 13 residues. The V gene's germline CDR1 is SQVTM and CDR2 ANQGSEA. Here the CDR3 DNA reads TGCAGCGTTGAAGCAGGGGGCCTGACTGAAGCTTTCTTT. This translates into CSVEAGGLTEAFF.